The 17 T cell receptor beta chains below all came from one sample that was sequenced in a study of tumor-infiltrating lymphocytes in oesophageal squamous cell carcinoma. TCRdb called the PCR reads again in MiXCR, with one record for every CDR3 protein. The table includes approximately 5,600 distinct CDR3 sequences, roughly 15% detected once. Sample: normal esophageal tissue next to the tumor. The receptors come from a male donor with esophageal squamous cell carcinoma.

Relative to its sample, this clonotype is large. V and J are TRBV12-3 or TRBV12-4 and TRBJ1-3; tentatively, D is TRBD1 (6 bases). The CDR3 contains 16 residues. V lost 4 bases to trimming and J lost 4 bases, with 17 bases between them. CDR3 sequence reads: CASSYPGGLAGNTIYF. The CDR3 coding sequence is TGTGCCAGCAGTTATCCCGGGGGGCTGGCAGGAAACACCATATATTTT.

This clonotype was found a few times. V usage is TRBV15 and J usage is TRBJ2-5, with D possibly matching TRBD1 (6 bases). V lost 4 bases and J 6 bases, leaving 21 bases between the germline ends. The germline V gene encodes CDR1 LNHNV and CDR2 YYDKDF (reference sequence). This CDR3 is 16 amino acids long. The CDR3 DNA is TGTGCCACCAGCATCCTGGGGTTGGATGGGGGCAAGACCCAGTACTTC. It codes for CATSILGLDGGKTQYF. Full variable domain (remainder filled in from reference TRBV15 and TRBJ2-5): DAMVIQNPRYQVTQFGKPVTLSCSQTLNHNVMYWYQQKSSQAPKLLFHYYDKDFNNEADTPDNFQSRRPNTSFCFLDIRSPGLGDTAMYLCATSILGLDGGKTQYFGPGTRLLVL.

Notes on this clonotype: Since a much larger clone is just one base distant, this may be a read error. J is TRBJ2-5 and V is TRBV12-3 or TRBV12-4, with 7 bases lining up with TRBD1. The CDR3 runs 15 residues. J lost 11 bases, V lost 7 bases, and 19 bases had no gene match. CDR3 protein: CASIRDSSPYNEQYF. The CDR3 nucleotides are TGTGCCAGCATAAGGGACAGTTCTCCTTACAATGAGCAGTACTTC.

This clonotype is medium-sized by share. The V gene is TRBV7-6, the J gene TRBJ2-1; D gene ambiguous. The CDR3 extends over 13 amino acids. CDR1 and CDR2 from the germline V gene are SGHVS and FNYEAQ. The ends were cut back, 3 bases at V and 5 bases at J, with 8 bases in the middle. CDR3 amino acids: CASSFRANNEQFF. CDR3 nucleotide sequence: TGTGCCAGCAGCTTTCGGGCTAACAATGAGCAGTTCTTC. The full variable domain, rest sourced from reference TRBV7-6 and TRBJ2-1, is GAGVSQSPRYKVTKRGQDVALRCDPISGHVSLYWYRQALGQGPEFLTYFNYEAQQDKSGLPNDRFSAERPEGSISTLTIQRTEQRDSAMYRCASSFRANNEQFFGPGTRLTVL.

This clonotype occurred many times. The V call is TRBV11-2, the J call TRBJ2-7; TRBD2 might be the D (5 bases). This CDR3 region has 13 residues. The ends were cut back, 2 bases at V and 7 bases at J, with 12 bases in the middle. Per the germline V gene, CDR1 is SGHAT and CDR2 is FQNNGV. This CDR3 reads CASSLILGNEQYF. As DNA, the CDR3 is TGTGCCAGCAGCTTAATACTAGGGAATGAGCAGTACTTC.

By its share, this clonotype is medium-sized. This chain links TRBV12-3 or TRBV12-4 with TRBJ2-1; 10 bases match TRBD1. With V trimmed by 5 bases and J by 3 bases, 4 bases remained unmatched. The CDR3 length is 15 residues. The CDR3 is CASSPTGGYYNEQFF. In DNA form, the CDR3 reads TGTGCCAGCAGTCCGACAGGGGGCTACTACAATGAGCAGTTCTTC.

Points on this clonotype: Lacking the conserved final phenylalanine or tryptophan, this CDR3 likely reflects a read error. No DNA is shown, since the ends of the CDR3 on it are uncertain; the CDR3 is the one TCRdb lists. The rearrangement joins TRBV7-2 to TRBJ1-1. The CDR3 length is 17 residues, termini included. The germline CDR1 and CDR2 sequences are SGHTA and FQGNSA. The CDR3 sequence is CASSLGPPSYNEQFFGP.

This clonotype was counted many times. V is TRBV27 and J is TRBJ2-5; D unresolved. The germline CDR1 and CDR2 sequences are MNHEY and SMNVEV (reference sequence). Trimming took off 2 bases at V and 6 bases at J, with 7 bases between the two ends. CDR3 length equals 12 residues. CDR3 nucleotide sequence: TGTGCCAGCAGTTTAGATCGCCAGACCCAGTACTTC. This encodes CASSLDRQTQYF.

This clonotype is medium-sized by share. Relative to the germline gene, one junction end is altered; a read error may explain this. DNA of the CDR3: TGTGCCAGCAGCTTAGGACAGGGCGTGAACACTGAAGCTTTCTTT. It yields the protein CASSLGQGVNTEAFF. The chain recombines TRBV12-3 or TRBV12-4 with TRBJ1-1; 8 positions agree with TRBD1. The CDR3 sequence is 15 residues long.

This clonotype has a count of ten or more. This may stem from a read error, because a much larger clone lies one nucleotide away. The chain recombines TRBV24-1 with TRBJ2-5; 13 bases agree with TRBD2. The V gene's germline CDR1 is KGHDR and CDR2 SFDVKD. V was pared by 4 bases and J by 11 bases, with 21 bases of the junction left unmatched. The CDR3 totals 19 residues. The CDR3 nucleotides are TGTGCCACCAGTGAGGGCGGACTAGCGGGGGCAAGCTCCTACAATGAGCAGTACTTC. Its protein product is CATSEGGLAGASSYNEQYF.

This clonotype was counted ten times or more. The V call is TRBV12-3 or TRBV12-4, the J call TRBJ1-6, with a weak D call TRBD1 (5 bases). This CDR3 region has 15 residues. V was pared by 9 bases and J by 10 bases, with 22 bases between. CDR3 residues: CASQFKNRLGSPLHF. In DNA, the CDR3 is TGTGCCAGTCAGTTTAAGAACAGGCTTGGCTCACCCCTCCACTTT.

In this sample, this clonotype turned up many times. Here the CDR3 reads CASSLGTPLNTIYF. DNA of the CDR3: TGTGCCAGCAGTTTAGGGACGCCCCTAAACACCATATATTTT. J is TRBJ1-3 and V is TRBV28; D might be TRBD1 (5 bases). Germline V gene data show CDR1 as MDHEN and CDR2 as SYDVKM. V lost 2 bases to trimming and J lost 6 bases, with 11 bases between them. This CDR3 comprises 14 residues.

This clonotype has at least ten counts. The chain is built from TRBV6-1 and TRBJ2-7; maybe TRBD1 (5 bases). Per the germline V gene, CDR1 is MNHNS and CDR2 is SASEGT. The CDR3 is 13 amino acids. Trimming shortened V by 5 bases and J by 2 bases, and 10 bases separated the two germline ends. The CDR3 sequence: CASSLQVTYEQYF. CDR3 DNA sequence: TGTGCCAGCAGTTTACAGGTGACCTACGAGCAGTACTTC.

This clonotype was observed at least ten times. The chain joins TRBV12-3 or TRBV12-4 to TRBJ2-7; D perhaps matches TRBD2 (7 bases). The CDR3 covers 15 residues. V lost 8 bases to trimming and J lost 5 bases, with 22 bases between them. The DNA of the CDR3 is TGTGCCAGCCAGGAGGGGGGGGGCAGGGTCCACGAGCAGTACTTC. This encodes CASQEGGGRVHEQYF.

The chain is built from TRBV6-2 or TRBV6-3 and TRBJ1-1; TRBD1 agrees at 7 bases. Germline CDR1 reads MNHEY; CDR2 reads SVGEGT. The CDR3 spans 17 residues. The V gene end was trimmed by 3 bases and the J gene end by 1 base; junction bases not matched to a gene: 11. CDR3 DNA: TGTGCCAGCAGTTATGTTTTCCTGGGACAGTGGAACACTGAAGCTTTCTTT. It codes for CASSYVFLGQWNTEAFF.

This clonotype is medium-sized in the sample. The chain has TRBV6-1 and TRBJ2-1; 7 bases match TRBD2. Trimming took 4 bases from V and 7 from J; bases not matched to a gene: 10. Germline V CDR1 and CDR2: MNHNS, SASEGT. The CDR3 spans 15 residues. The CDR3 protein is CASSVSGAGDNEQFF. CDR3 bases: TGTGCCAGCAGTGTGAGCGGGGCTGGGGATAATGAGCAGTTCTTC.

This clonotype was detected a few times. The V and J genes are TRBV19 and TRBJ2-5, with D perhaps TRBD2 (5 bases). Per germline, CDR1 LNHDA and CDR2 SQIVND (reference sequence). The CDR3 has 13 residues. Trimming cost V 1 base and J 5 bases, with 8 bases left between them. This CDR3 reads CASSIAGKETQYF. CDR3 DNA: TGTGCCAGTAGTATAGCCGGGAAGGAGACCCAGTACTTC.